These 32 T cell receptor beta chains were all obtained from the same sample, sequenced in a study of cytomegalovirus exposure and HLA in healthy donors. The PCR employed 60 Vbeta primers together with 13 Jbeta primers. Sequencing used immunoSEQ multiplex PCR; TCRdb keeps in-frame clones, though not all of them. Among around 130,000 clones listed, approximately 74% were seen once. The material sequenced was PBMCs. Receptors were obtained from a man aged 40-49 years in good health and CMV-seropositive.

The genes are TRBV6-4 and TRBJ1-2; the D gene is possibly TRBD1 (5 bases). This CDR3 region has 11 residues. Trimming left V 6 bases short and J 8 bases short, with 10 bases between. CDR1 and CDR2 (germline): MRHNA, SNTAGT. The CDR3 region is CASRDTWGYTF. Written as DNA, the CDR3 is TGTGCCAGCAGGGACACTTGGGGCTACACCTTC.

The V and J genes are TRBV5-1 and TRBJ1-1, with D unclear. There are 15 residues in the CDR3. V lost 4 bases and J lost 0, with 13 bases in between. CDR1 and CDR2 (germline): SGHRS, YFSETQ. CDR3 sequence (DNA): TGCGCCAGCAGCCCCGCCGGAGGTATGAACACTGAAGCTTTCTTT. Translating it yields CASSPAGGMNTEAFF.

Worth noting for this clone: Compared with germline, one end of the junction differs, possibly owing to a read error. V gene TRBV7-7 combines with J gene TRBJ2-1, with D possibly TRBD2 on 7 matching bases. This CDR3 has 16 amino acids. Germline V lookup: CDR1 SSHAT, CDR2 FNYEAQ (reference sequence). CDR3 DNA: TGTGCTAGCAGCCTCCGCGGGGGCACCTCCCCCAGTGAGCAGTTCTTC. Its translation is CASSLRGGTSPSEQFF. Based on the CDR3 plus reference TRBV7-7 and TRBJ2-1, the full variable domain is GAGVSQSPRYKVTKRGQDVTLRCDPISSHATLYWYQQALGQGPEFLTYFNYEAQPDKSGLPSDRFSAERPEGSISTLTIQRTEQRDSAMYRCASSLRGGTSPSEQFFGPGTRLTVL.

The chain has TRBV7-2 and TRBJ1-6; the D is unclear. CDR3 length: 14 residues. The germline gives CDR1 SGHTA, CDR2 FQGNSA. V was trimmed by 5 bases and J by 6 bases, leaving 11 bases between them. For the CDR3, the DNA is TGTGCCAGCAGCCCCCCGAGGCTTAATTCACCCCTCCACTTT. Translation: CASSPPRLNSPLHF.

V and J are TRBV7-2 and TRBJ2-1; weak D call: TRBD1 (6 bases). The CDR3 is 15 amino acids. CDR1 is SGHTA, CDR2 FQGNSA, per germline. Trimming left V 5 bases short and J 0 bases short, with 11 bases between. CDR3 sequence reads: CASSPPRGSYNEQFF. The CDR3 DNA is TGTGCCAGCAGCCCTCCCAGGGGCTCCTACAATGAGCAGTTCTTC.

The J gene is TRBJ2-1, the V gene TRBV19, with 8 bases matching TRBD1. Germline-derived CDR1 and CDR2 are LNHDA and SQIVND (reference sequence). CDR3 size: 15 residues. With 3 bases clipped from V and 0 bases from J, the junction kept 1 base outside the gene matches. CDR3 loop: CASSMDRASYNEQFF. The CDR3, as DNA: TGTGCCAGTAGTATGGACAGGGCCTCCTACAATGAGCAGTTCTTC.

The chain links TRBV28 to TRBJ2-7; 11 bases match TRBD1. The ends lost 6 bases at V and 2 bases at J; junction bases unmatched: 3. CDR3 size: 14 residues. Germline V gives CDR1 MDHEN, CDR2 SYDVKM. CDR3 DNA: TGTGCCAGCAGGCCGGGACAGGGGGCCTACGAGCAGTACTTC. It encodes CASRPGQGAYEQYF.

This clone was seen a handful of times. The chain carries TRBV5-1 and TRBJ2-3; possibly TRBD2 for D (7 bases). The CDR3 covers 14 residues. Trimming pared 7 bases from V and 5 bases from J, leaving 17 bases between. Germline V gene lookup returns CDR1 SGHRS and CDR2 YFSETQ. The CDR3 spells CASSGGLAGDTQYF. CDR3 in DNA: TGCGCCAGCTCGGGGGGCCTTGCAGGAGATACGCAGTATTTT.

This clone was seen only a few times. The chain employs TRBV19 and TRBJ2-5; perhaps TRBD2 as D (6 bases). The V end was cut by 5 bases, the J end by 5 bases, with 12 bases between. CDR1 LNHDA and CDR2 SQIVND come from the germline V gene (reference sequence). The CDR3 is 13 amino acids. CDR3 loop: CASSSTRGETQYF. The CDR3 coding sequence is TGTGCCAGTAGTTCGACTAGAGGGGAGACCCAGTACTTC. Based on the CDR3 plus reference TRBV19 and TRBJ2-5, the full variable domain is DGGITQSPKYLFRKEGQNVTLSCEQNLNHDAMYWYRQDPGQGLRLIYYSQIVNDFQKGDIAEGYSVSREKKESFPLTVTSAQKNPTAFYLCASSSTRGETQYFGPGTRLLVL.

This chain uses TRBV7-2 with TRBJ2-7; 11 bases align to TRBD2. Germline V gene sequence: CDR1 SGHTA, CDR2 FQGNSA. The CDR3 spans 17 residues. J was trimmed by 0 bases and V by 3 bases; bases with no gene match: 7. CDR3 nucleotide sequence: TGTGCCAGCAGCTTGATAGCGGGGGGGCCCAGCTCCTACGAGCAGTACTTC. This gives the protein CASSLIAGGPSSYEQYF.

The chain uses TRBV7-9 and TRBJ1-4; 7 nucleotides align to TRBD1. J lost 7 bases, V lost 0 bases, and 2 bases had no gene match. Germline V lookup: CDR1 SEHNR, CDR2 FQNEAQ (reference sequence). CDR3 length equals 14 residues. Here the CDR3 reads CASSLAGQSEKLFF. The CDR3 bases are TGTGCCAGCAGCTTAGCGGGACAGAGTGAAAAACTGTTTTTT.

The CDR3 loop is CASSQELAGVYEQYF. Here the CDR3 DNA reads TGCGCCAGCAGCCAAGAATTAGCGGGAGTCTACGAGCAGTACTTC. V gene TRBV4-1 combines with J gene TRBJ2-7, with 9 bases fitting TRBD2. The V gene's germline CDR1 is MGHRA and CDR2 YSYEKL. V lost 0 bases and J lost 3; bases outside the gene matches: 3. The CDR3 is 15 residues long.

This rearrangement joins TRBV15 to TRBJ1-2; possibly TRBD1 for D (6 bases). V lost 2 bases and J lost 6, with 13 bases in between. This CDR3 spans 14 amino acids. Germline values: CDR1 LNHNV, CDR2 YYDKDF (reference sequence). The CDR3 DNA sequence: TGTGCCACCAGCAGAAACAGACAGGTTCATGGCTACACCTTC. This codes for CATSRNRQVHGYTF.

By sample fraction, this clone is medium-sized. This sequence joins TRBV27 and TRBJ2-2; tentative D call: TRBD2 (5 bases). The V and J ends lost 9 bases and 8 bases respectively, with 13 bases between them. Germline lookup yields CDR1 MNHEY and CDR2 SMNVEV (reference sequence). The CDR3 contains 12 residues. CDR3 amino acids: CASVGVRGELFF. The CDR3 DNA sequence: TGTGCCAGTGTCGGGGTCAGGGGGGAGCTGTTTTTT.

This sequence joins TRBV18 and TRBJ1-5; maybe TRBD1 (6 bases). Germline assignment: CDR1 KGHSH and CDR2 LQKENI. Trimming removed 2 bases at V and 2 bases at J, with 16 bases between. The CDR3 has 17 amino acids. CDR3: CASSPSAGAQGNQPQHF. CDR3 nucleotide sequence: TGTGCCAGCTCACCATCCGCGGGGGCGCAAGGCAATCAGCCCCAGCATTTT.

The V and J genes are TRBV5-1 and TRBJ2-3, with D tentatively TRBD2 (7 bases). The CDR3 has 16 residues. CDR1 and CDR2 (germline): SGHRS, YFSETQ. V lost 3 bases and J lost 3, with 17 bases in between. CDR3 nucleotide sequence: TGCGCCAGCAGCTCGGCTGGGGGGGCGCTTACAGATACGCAGTATTTT. Protein sequence: CASSSAGGALTDTQYF.

The chain links TRBV19 to TRBJ2-2; D might be TRBD2 (6 bases). Germline assignment: CDR1 LNHDA and CDR2 SQIVND (reference sequence). The CDR3 spans 11 residues. CDR3 bases: TGTGCGGGCGGGACTCCCGGGGAGCTGTTTTTT. Amino acid sequence: CAGGTPGELFF.

The J gene is TRBJ1-1, the V gene TRBV30; 9 positions match TRBD1. V was clipped by 5 bases and J by 5 bases; unmatched bases: 18. Looked up from germline, CDR1 is GTSNPN and CDR2 is SVGIG (reference sequence). This CDR3 has 17 amino acids. CDR3 in amino acids: CAWSTGAGTGLGTEAFF. For the CDR3, the DNA is TGTGCCTGGTCAACGGGGGCCGGGACAGGGTTGGGGACTGAAGCTTTCTTT.

This chain connects TRBV7-2 to TRBJ2-3; 8 bases match TRBD1. The junction had 9 bases not matched to a gene; V was cut back by 6 bases and J by 1 base. The length of the CDR3 is 16 residues. Germline values: CDR1 SGHTA, CDR2 FQGNSA. In DNA, the CDR3 is TGTGCCAGCAGTTTAAGAAAGGACAGGGGCACAGATACGCAGTATTTT. It codes for CASSLRKDRGTDTQYF.

CDR3 in amino acids: CASSLLRLAGGQDTQYF. The DNA of the CDR3 is TGTGCCAGCAGCTTGTTAAGACTAGCGGGGGGGCAAGATACGCAGTATTTT. The V gene is TRBV5-6, the J gene TRBJ2-3; 14 bases match TRBD2. This CDR3 contains 17 residues. The J segment lost 5 bases and the V segment lost 1 base, leaving 6 bases of the junction unmatched. CDR1 SGHDT and CDR2 YYEEEE come from the germline V gene.

The chain uses TRBV6-5 and TRBJ2-7; a possible D gene is TRBD2 (6 bases). The CDR3 is made up of 16 amino acids. Germline V CDR1 and CDR2: MNHEY, SVGAGI. V was trimmed by 0 bases and J by 7 bases, leaving 19 bases between them. CDR3 region: CASSYSGISGWGEQYF. The CDR3 DNA reads as TGTGCCAGCAGTTACTCGGGGATAAGCGGGTGGGGGGAGCAGTACTTC.

The chain is built from TRBV5-1 and TRBJ1-2, with a weak D call TRBD1 (6 bases). CDR1 SGHRS and CDR2 YFSETQ come from the germline V gene. V shed 2 bases and J shed 0 bases, with 11 bases lying between them. CDR3 length: 15 residues. The CDR3 nucleotides are TGCGCCAGCAGCTTCGGGGGGGCTCCTAACTATGGCTACACCTTC. Encoded protein: CASSFGGAPNYGYTF.

This clone was seen only a few times. The chain employs TRBV5-1 and TRBJ1-1; TRBD1 is a possible D gene (5 bases). Trimming removed 0 bases from V and 4 bases from J, with 13 bases in between. This CDR3 is 15 amino acids long. Germline V CDR1 and CDR2: SGHRS, YFSETQ. The CDR3 DNA follows: TGCGCCAGCAGCTTGGCCCCAGGGAGGAGCACTGAAGCTTTCTTT. Encoded protein: CASSLAPGRSTEAFF.

This clone was picked up a small number of times. The chain combines TRBV5-1 with TRBJ2-1, with D tentatively TRBD1 (5 bases). The CDR3 length is 16 residues. The V end was cut by 0 bases, the J end by 0 bases, with 10 bases between. Germline V CDR1 and CDR2: SGHRS, YFSETQ. As DNA, the CDR3 is TGCGCCAGCAGCTTGGCCACAGGTAGCTCCTACAATGAGCAGTTCTTC. Translation gives CASSLATGSSYNEQFF. The whole variable domain, filled in from reference TRBV5-1 and TRBJ2-1, reads KAGVTQTPRYLIKTRGQQVTLSCSPISGHRSVSWYQQTPGQGLQFLFEYFSETQRNKGNFPGRFSGRQFSNSRSEMNVSTLELGDSALYLCASSLATGSSYNEQFFGPGTRLTVL.

This clone was found a few times. The V call is TRBV10-3, the J call TRBJ2-5; 10 bases align to TRBD1. J was trimmed by 5 bases and V by 5 bases; bases with no gene match: 8. The V gene's germline CDR1 is ENHRY and CDR2 SYGVKD. The length of the CDR3 is 15 residues. CDR3 sequence reads: CAISSGTGVGETQYF. CDR3 nucleotides: TGTGCCATCAGTTCCGGGACAGGGGTAGGGGAGACCCAGTACTTC.

This clone came up a few times. The rearrangement uses TRBV5-4 and TRBJ2-2; TRBD2 might be the D (5 bases). This CDR3 comprises 13 residues. Per germline, CDR1 SGHNT and CDR2 YYREEE (reference sequence). Trimming removed 0 bases at V and 7 bases at J, with 7 bases between. The CDR3 DNA reads as TGTGCCAGCAGCTTGGGAGCGGTCGGGGAGCTGTTTTTT. Protein product: CASSLGAVGELFF.

This chain links TRBV27 with TRBJ2-7; TRBD2 aligns across 14 bases. Germline assignment: CDR1 MNHEY and CDR2 SMNVEV (reference sequence). The CDR3 sequence is 16 residues long. V shed 5 bases and J 5 bases; nucleotides not matched to a gene: 8. The chain's CDR3 is CASSHKTSGRGDEQYF. CDR3 nucleotide sequence: TGTGCCAGCAGTCACAAGACTAGCGGGAGGGGAGACGAGCAGTACTTC.

In DNA, the CDR3 is TGTGCCAGCAGTCCAGGACAGGGGGACAATGAGCAGTTCTTC. Translating it yields CASSPGQGDNEQFF. This chain connects TRBV27 to TRBJ2-1, with 10 bases matching TRBD1. The CDR3 contains 14 residues. In germline, CDR1 is MNHEY, CDR2 SMNVEV (reference sequence). Losses at the gene ends were 5 bases for V and 5 bases for J; bases not matched to a gene: 3.

A few counts support this clone. The rearrangement joins TRBV10-3 to TRBJ1-1, with TRBD1 matching 8 bases. V shed 4 bases, J shed 8 bases, and the junction held 0 bases outside the gene matches. The CDR3 has 11 amino acids. Germline CDR1 reads ENHRY; CDR2 reads SYGVKD. This CDR3 reads CAISGDREAFF. The DNA of the CDR3 is TGTGCCATCAGTGGGGACAGGGAAGCTTTCTTT.

This clone occurred once. The rearrangement links TRBV11-2 to TRBJ2-1, with TRBD2 matching 11 bases. The CDR3 sequence is 17 residues long. J lost 7 bases, V lost 4 bases, and 12 bases had no gene match. Germline CDR1 and CDR2: SGHAT and FQNNGV. The CDR3 sequence: CASSSPSEASGGNEQFF. The CDR3, as DNA: TGTGCCAGCAGCTCCCCCAGCGAAGCTAGCGGGGGGAATGAGCAGTTCTTC.

The chain couples TRBV14 to TRBJ1-2; D gene uncertain. V shed 3 bases and J shed 4 bases, with 12 bases lying between them. The CDR3 runs 14 residues. Per the germline V gene, CDR1 is SGHDN and CDR2 is FVKESK. The CDR3: CASSQALGAYGYTF. CDR3 nucleotide sequence: TGTGCCAGCAGCCAGGCCTTGGGCGCCTATGGCTACACCTTC.

The chain recombines TRBV6-6 with TRBJ1-1; possibly TRBD1 for D (6 bases). This CDR3 is built from 14 residues. The germline V gene has CDR1 MNHNY and CDR2 SVGAGI (reference sequence). Trimming stripped 4 bases from V and 6 bases from J, with 15 bases between. DNA for the CDR3: TGTGCCAGCAGTTTGACAGGACCCTACTCTGAAGCTTTCTTT. Its protein is CASSLTGPYSEAFF.